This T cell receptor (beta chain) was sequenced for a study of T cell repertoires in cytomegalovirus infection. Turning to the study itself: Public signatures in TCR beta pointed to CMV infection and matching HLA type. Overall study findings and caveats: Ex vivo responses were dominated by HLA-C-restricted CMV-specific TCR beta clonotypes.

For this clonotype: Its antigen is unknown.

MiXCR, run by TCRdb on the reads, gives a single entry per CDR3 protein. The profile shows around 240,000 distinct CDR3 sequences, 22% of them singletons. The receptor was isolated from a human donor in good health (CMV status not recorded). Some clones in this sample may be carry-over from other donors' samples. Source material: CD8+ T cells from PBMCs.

The DNA of the CDR3 is TGTGCCAGCAGCCGAGAGCGGGGTCCTCAGCCCCAGCATTTT. Its protein is CASSRERGPQPQHF. The chain has TRBV28 and TRBJ1-5; D not certain. Germline values: CDR1 MDHEN, CDR2 SYDVKM. Trimming stripped 6 bases from V and 6 bases from J, with 15 bases between. CDR3 length equals 14 residues.